This TCR beta chain emerged from a study of control samples from healthy donors and cancer patients. The repertoire was sequenced with immunoSEQ multiplex PCR; TCRdb's copy has only in-frame clones and lacks some. Of 100,000 to 150,000 clones listed, roughly 92% are singletons. V shed 3 bases, J shed 3 bases, and the junction held 5 bases outside the gene matches. The CDR3 totals 15 residues. Germline CDR1 and CDR2: MNHNS and SASEGT. What was sequenced was blood. The chain is built from TRBV6-1 and TRBJ2-7; 10 bases are a match to TRBD1. This sequence was found in a man aged 18 to 29 in good health. As DNA, the CDR3 is TGTGCCAGCAGTGACCCGACAGGGGGCTTCTACGAGCAGTACTTC. Protein sequence: CASSDPTGGFYEQYF.